The 13 T cell receptor beta chains below all came from one sample that was sequenced in a study of cytomegalovirus exposure and HLA in healthy donors. Primers included in the PCR were 60 Vbeta and 13 Jbeta primers. Profiled with immunoSEQ multiplex PCR; TCRdb holds only in-frame clones, not every one. The table has some 70,000 clones, roughly 76% seen once. The sequenced sample consisted of PBMCs. Receptors originate from a man aged 18 to 35 in good health and CMV-seronegative.

The V call is TRBV9, the J call TRBJ1-1; D is undetermined. Trimming stripped 6 bases from V and 3 bases from J, with 12 bases between. This CDR3 is built from 13 residues. The germline V gene has CDR1 SGDLS and CDR2 YYNGEE. The CDR3 here is CASKSFGDTEAFF. CDR3 bases: TGTGCCAGCAAGTCCTTCGGGGACACTGAAGCTTTCTTT.

The chain has TRBV7-2 and TRBJ2-5, with 8 nucleotides matching TRBD1. Trimming took 3 bases from V and 5 from J; bases not matched to a gene: 2. The CDR3 loop spans 13 amino acids. Germline V CDR1 and CDR2: SGHTA, FQGNSA. The CDR3 loop is CASSFRGLETQYF. In DNA, the CDR3 is TGTGCCAGCAGCTTCAGGGGGCTGGAGACCCAGTACTTC.

The V and J genes are TRBV27 and TRBJ1-2, with 8 bases aligning to TRBD1. V shed 7 bases and J 3 bases; nucleotides not matched to a gene: 4. This CDR3 spans 13 amino acids. Germline CDR1 reads MNHEY; CDR2 reads SMNVEV (reference sequence). The chain's CDR3 is CASKLQGDYGYTF. The DNA for the CDR3 is TGTGCCAGCAAGCTACAGGGGGACTATGGCTACACCTTC.

This clone was detected once. V and J are TRBV7-2 and TRBJ2-1; 10 bases agree with TRBD2. CDR1 is SGHTA and CDR2 is FQGNSA in the germline V gene. The trim removed 0 bases at V and 2 bases at J, leaving 1 base unmatched. This CDR3 has 16 amino acids. The CDR3 region has the DNA TGTGCCAGCAGCTTAGCGGGGACTAGCGCCTACAATGAGCAGTTCTTC. It translates to CASSLAGTSAYNEQFF.

This chain links TRBV30 with TRBJ1-3, with 7 bases lining up with TRBD1. This CDR3 comprises 14 residues. The germline gives CDR1 GTSNPN, CDR2 SVGIG (reference sequence). The V gene end was trimmed by 3 bases and the J gene end by 2 bases; junction bases not matched to a gene: 4. The CDR3 loop reads CAWRATGTGNTIYF. For the CDR3, the DNA is TGTGCCTGGAGAGCGACAGGGACTGGAAACACCATATATTTT.

The V call is TRBV5-1, the J call TRBJ2-7; TRBD2 matches at 13 bases. V lost 3 bases to trimming and J lost 0 bases; unmatched junction nucleotides: 0. Per the germline V gene, CDR1 is SGHRS and CDR2 is YFSETQ. This CDR3 is built from 15 residues. CDR3 coding DNA: TGCGCCAGCAGCTGGACTAGCGGGGGCTCCTACGAGCAGTACTTC. This sequence encodes CASSWTSGGSYEQYF.

This chain links TRBV15 with TRBJ2-6, with D perhaps TRBD1 (6 bases). Trimming removed 3 bases at V and 1 base at J, with 16 bases between. The V gene's germline CDR1 is LNHNV and CDR2 YYDKDF (reference sequence). This CDR3 spans 18 amino acids. The CDR3 bases are TGTGCCACCAGCAGCCCCTCAGGGGTTAGATCTGGGGCCAACGTCCTGACTTTC. Protein sequence: CATSSPSGVRSGANVLTF.

This clone has only a few counts. This rearrangement joins TRBV2 to TRBJ2-7, with TRBD1 identical over 7 bases. J was trimmed by 2 bases and V by 8 bases; bases with no gene match: 6. Germline V gene lookup returns CDR1 SNHLY and CDR2 FYNNEI. The CDR3 loop spans 13 amino acids. CDR3 region: CASSGTEAYEQYF. CDR3 nucleotides: TGTGCCAGCTCCGGGACAGAGGCCTACGAGCAGTACTTC.

The V call is TRBV20-1, the J call TRBJ1-6; D call uncertain. Germline V lookup: CDR1 DFQATT, CDR2 SNEGSKA (reference sequence). CDR3 length equals 11 residues. The V gene lost 6 bases and the J gene lost 7 bases, with 7 bases spanning the gap. The CDR3 bases are TGCAGTGCCCGAAGCAATTCACCCCTCCACTTT. This sequence encodes CSARSNSPLHF.

V is TRBV5-4 and J is TRBJ2-2; TRBD1 matches at 7 bases. V trimming: 3 bases; J trimming: 2 bases; junction bases outside the gene matches: 4. The CDR3 totals 15 residues. Germline CDR1 reads SGHNT; CDR2 reads YYREEE (reference sequence). CDR3 bases: TGTGCCAGCAGCTCCAGGGGGATCAACACCGGGGAGCTGTTTTTT. This gives the protein CASSSRGINTGELFF.

About this clone itself: Other nucleotide sequences in the sample specify the same CDR3. Here the CDR3 reads CASSLGQSNQPQHF. The CDR3 nucleotides are TGTGCCAGCAGCTTAGGTCAGAGCAATCAGCCCCAGCATTTT. The chain combines TRBV7-9 with TRBJ1-5; no clear D gene. This CDR3 is 14 amino acids long. V was shortened by 1 base and J by 1 base, with 5 bases between the two germline ends. Germline V lookup: CDR1 SEHNR, CDR2 FQNEAQ (reference sequence).

The V and J genes are TRBV11-2 and TRBJ2-3, with TRBD1 matching over 7 bases. Germline trimming cut 1 base from V and 5 bases from J; bases unmatched to any gene: 9. This CDR3 contains 16 residues. Per the germline V gene, CDR1 is SGHAT and CDR2 is FQNNGV. The CDR3: CASSLARQGFGDTQYF. The CDR3 nucleotides read TGTGCCAGCAGCTTAGCCCGACAGGGTTTCGGAGATACGCAGTATTTT. Full variable domain (outside the CDR3, taken from reference TRBV11-2 and TRBJ2-3): EAGVAQSPRYKIIEKRQSVAFWCNPISGHATLYWYQQILGQGPKLLIQFQNNGVVDDSQLPKDRFSAERLKGVDSTLKIQPAKLEDSAVYLCASSLARQGFGDTQYFGPGTRLTVL.

V usage is TRBV28 and J usage is TRBJ1-5; tentatively, D is TRBD1 (5 bases). Germline V lookup: CDR1 MDHEN, CDR2 SYDVKM. V was cut by 8 bases and J by 0 bases, with 11 bases left in between. This CDR3 region has 14 residues. The CDR3 DNA reads as TGTGCCAGCGGGGGGGAATTTAGCAATCAGCCCCAGCATTTT. Protein: CASGGEFSNQPQHF.